The present T cell receptor beta chain was sequenced within a study of human CD4 T cells and Enterobacteriaceae. Proliferating activated T cells were sorted by FACS as CFSE-low CD25+ ICOS+ after roughly 6-7 days. Sorted memory CD4+ T cells were CFSE-labeled and cultured 2:1 with irradiated antigen-pulsed autologous monocytes. All CD4+ cells other than CD45RA+CCR7+CD95- naive cells were sorted as memory, over 98% pure. CD4+ T cells and monocytes were enriched with CD4 and CD14 microbeads. CD8+, CD14+, CD16+, CD56+, CD19+ and CD25-bright cells were excluded before sorting. This clone is medium-sized by share. The repertoire was sequenced with immunoSEQ multiplex PCR; TCRdb's copy has only in-frame clones and lacks some. The sample records 1,000 to 1,500 clones, approximately 55% being singletons. Input material: bacteria-reactive CD4+ T cells grown in culture. The subset denotes: CFSE-low proliferating memory CD4 T cells sorted after in vitro stimulation with a heat-inactivated bacterium or M. tuberculosis lysate. The TCR was taken from a human donor in good health.

The CDR3 here is CAWSGIYNEQFF. The CDR3 DNA reads as TGTGCCTGGAGCGGAATCTACAATGAGCAGTTCTTC. This rearrangement joins TRBV30 to TRBJ2-1; the D is unclear. The V gene's germline CDR1 is GTSNPN and CDR2 SVGIG (reference sequence). The CDR3 runs to 12 residues. The ends were cut back, 3 bases at V and 3 bases at J, with 6 bases in the middle.